The 16 T cell receptor beta chains presented below share a single source sample, sequenced in a study of T cell responses to AZD1222 COVID-19 vaccine. Profiling relied on immunoSEQ multiplex PCR, and the TCRdb table lists in-frame clones only, not all of them. Among fewer than 70,000 clones, over 60% were seen once, and the ten largest hold under 4.5%. The sample here was peripheral blood, taken 28 days after the second AZD1222 dose. The source of these receptors is an adult who received the AZD1222 COVID-19 vaccine.

The chain couples TRBV7-2 to TRBJ1-1, with unresolved D. The germline V and J ends were trimmed by 2 bases and 7 bases, with 11 bases remaining between them. Germline CDR1 is SGHTA and CDR2 is FQGNSA. The CDR3 has 13 residues. The CDR3 spells CASSLYAALEAFF. DNA for the CDR3: TGTGCCAGCAGCTTATACGCAGCCCTTGAAGCTTTCTTT.

The CDR3 nucleotides are TGCGCCAGCAGCCAAGATCGGGAGGGTGCTAACTATGGCTACACCTTC. Translated, it gives CASSQDREGANYGYTF. This sequence joins TRBV4-1 and TRBJ1-2; no reliable D call. The germline CDR1 and CDR2 sequences are MGHRA and YSYEKL. V was shortened by 0 bases and J by 0 bases, with 11 bases between the two germline ends. The CDR3 has 16 amino acids.

The J gene is TRBJ2-4, the V gene TRBV2; D might be TRBD1 or TRBD2, each matching 5 bases. This CDR3 spans 11 amino acids. CDR1 is SNHLY, CDR2 FYNNEI, per germline. V gave up 7 bases and J gave up 8 bases, with 9 bases separating them. In DNA, the CDR3 is TGTGCCAGCACGGGGACGGACATTCAGTACTTC. Translating gives CASTGTDIQYF.

J is TRBJ2-2 and V is TRBV7-8; a weak D match, TRBD2 (5 bases). Trimming took off 5 bases at V and 3 bases at J, with 13 bases between the two ends. CDR1 is SGHVS and CDR2 is FQNEAQ in the germline V gene. This CDR3 contains 15 residues. The CDR3, as DNA: TGTGCCAGCAGCCGGAGTAGGGAGTACACCGGGGAGCTGTTTTTT. Its protein is CASSRSREYTGELFF.

This clone was observed a single time. The gene calls are TRBV28 and TRBJ1-2; 7 nucleotides agree with TRBD1. V shed 6 bases and J 5 bases; nucleotides not matched to a gene: 15. From germline, CDR1 is MDHEN and CDR2 SYDVKM. The length of the CDR3 is 16 residues. CDR3 loop: CASSLGGGGATYGYTF. The CDR3, as DNA: TGTGCCAGCAGCCTCGGGGGAGGGGGCGCAACTTATGGCTACACCTTC.

The chain uses TRBV5-1 and TRBJ2-7; TRBD2 matches at 8 bases. The germline V gene has CDR1 SGHRS and CDR2 YFSETQ. J was trimmed by 5 bases and V by 5 bases; bases with no gene match: 6. CDR3 size: 13 residues. CDR3 nucleotide sequence: TGCGCCAGCAGAAAGAGCGGGAGCAACGAGCAGTACTTC. It yields the protein CASRKSGSNEQYF. The full variable domain, its missing parts supplied by reference TRBV5-1 and TRBJ2-7, is KAGVTQTPRYLIKTRGQQVTLSCSPISGHRSVSWYQQTPGQGLQFLFEYFSETQRNKGNFPGRFSGRQFSNSRSEMNVSTLELGDSALYLCASRKSGSNEQYFGPGTRLTVT.

The genes are TRBV10-1 and TRBJ2-7, with D possibly being TRBD1 or TRBD2 (6 bases each). Germline CDR1 is WNHNN and CDR2 is SYGVQD (reference sequence). V was pared by 6 bases and J by 2 bases, with 11 bases between. CDR3 length: 13 residues. The chain's CDR3 is CASRYGGPYEQYF. DNA for the CDR3: TGCGCCAGCAGATACGGGGGCCCCTACGAGCAGTACTTC.

For the CDR3, the DNA is TGTGCCAGCAGTTTATACGATGAGCAGTTCTTC. Translated: CASSLYDEQFF. The chain carries TRBV12-3 or TRBV12-4 and TRBJ2-1; unclear D gene. The CDR3 consists of 11 residues. V was shortened by 2 bases and J by 8 bases, with 4 bases between the two germline ends.

The sample holds a few counts of this clone. The junction does not match germline at one end; this may be a read error. This chain joins TRBV30 and TRBJ2-7; tentatively, D is TRBD1 (8 bases). The CDR3 loop spans 13 amino acids. Germline V lookup: CDR1 GTSNPN, CDR2 SVGIG (reference sequence). CDR3 region: CAWSQGATPGGTF. The CDR3 region has the DNA TGTGCCTGGAGTCAGGGGGCCACACCGGGGGGTACCTTC. The entire variable domain, with the rest obtained from reference TRBV30 and TRBJ2-7, is as follows: SQTIHQWPATLVQPVGSPLSLECTVEGTSNPNLYWYRQAAGRGLQLLFYSVGIGQISSEVPQNLSASRPQDRQFILSSKKLLLSDSGFYLCAWSQGATPGGTFGPGTRLTVT.

The chain links TRBV3-1 (or the pseudogene TRBV3-2) to TRBJ1-5, with D unclear. The CDR3 has 13 residues. Trimming pared 4 bases from V and 7 bases from J, leaving 11 bases between. The germline V gene has CDR1 LGHDT and CDR2 YNNKEL (reference sequence). The CDR3 loop reads CASSPQSEQPQHF. The CDR3 DNA is TGTGCCAGCAGCCCCCAATCGGAACAGCCCCAGCATTTT.

The rearrangement uses TRBV25-1 and TRBJ2-5, with 7 bases fitting TRBD2. The CDR3 consists of 14 residues. V shed 2 bases and J 5 bases; nucleotides not matched to a gene: 5. CDR1 and CDR2 from the germline V gene are MGHDK and SYGVNS. In nucleotides, the CDR3 is TGTGCCAGCAGTGAACTAGCGGACGCGGAGACCCAGTACTTC. Translating it yields CASSELADAETQYF.

The chain uses TRBV6-1 and TRBJ1-1; no reliable D call. Germline-derived CDR1 and CDR2 are MNHNS and SASEGT. V gave up 2 bases and J gave up 4 bases, with 14 bases separating them. The CDR3 covers 15 residues. The chain's CDR3 is CASSELIGSATEAFF. The CDR3 DNA sequence: TGTGCCAGCAGTGAACTTATTGGGTCTGCCACTGAAGCTTTCTTT.

This chain uses TRBV27 with TRBJ2-7; TRBD1 matches 9 bases. This CDR3 has 15 residues. Germline trimming cut 6 bases from V and 0 bases from J; bases unmatched to any gene: 6. Germline V lookup: CDR1 MNHEY, CDR2 SMNVEV (reference sequence). The CDR3 DNA sequence: TGTGCCAGCAGCCCCGGGACAGGGCTCTCCTACGAGCAGTACTTC. Encoded protein: CASSPGTGLSYEQYF.

The chain links TRBV11-3 to TRBJ2-5, with TRBD2 matching over 8 bases. Germline V gene sequence: CDR1 SGHNT, CDR2 YENEEA. The J segment lost 5 bases and the V segment lost 5 bases, leaving 7 bases of the junction unmatched. The CDR3 length is 14 residues. As DNA, the CDR3 is TGTGCCAGCAGCCCGGGGGGGCCTTTCGAGACCCAGTACTTC. It is translated as CASSPGGPFETQYF.

V gene TRBV19 combines with J gene TRBJ1-2; TRBD1 matches 9 bases. Germline V lookup: CDR1 LNHDA, CDR2 SQIVND (reference sequence). The CDR3 runs to 14 residues. Trimming at V came to 7 bases and at J to 4 bases, leaving 7 bases not matched to a gene. The DNA of the CDR3 is TGTGCCAGTACAGTGACAGGGGGTTCCTATGGCTACACCTTC. It translates to CASTVTGGSYGYTF.

The chain carries TRBV19 and TRBJ1-2; 7 bases map to TRBD1. CDR1 and CDR2 from the germline V gene are LNHDA and SQIVND (reference sequence). The junction had 8 bases not matched to a gene; V was cut back by 5 bases and J by 2 bases. This CDR3 is built from 15 residues. This chain's CDR3 is CASSPTLTGNYGYTF. Here the CDR3 DNA reads TGTGCCAGTAGTCCAACGCTGACAGGGAACTATGGCTACACCTTC.